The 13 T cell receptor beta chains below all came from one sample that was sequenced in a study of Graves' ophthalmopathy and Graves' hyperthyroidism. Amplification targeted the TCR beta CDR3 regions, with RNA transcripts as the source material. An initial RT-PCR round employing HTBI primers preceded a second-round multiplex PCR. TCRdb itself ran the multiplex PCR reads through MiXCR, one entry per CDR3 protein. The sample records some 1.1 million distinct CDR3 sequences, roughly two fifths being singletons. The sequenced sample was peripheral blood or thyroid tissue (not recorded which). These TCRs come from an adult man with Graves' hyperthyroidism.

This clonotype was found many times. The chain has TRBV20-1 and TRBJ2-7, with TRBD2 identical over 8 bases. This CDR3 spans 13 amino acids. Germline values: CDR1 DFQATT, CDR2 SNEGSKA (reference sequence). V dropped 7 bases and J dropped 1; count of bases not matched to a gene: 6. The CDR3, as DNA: TGCAGTGGTAAGGTAGCGGGGTCCTACGAGCAGTACTTC. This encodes CSGKVAGSYEQYF.

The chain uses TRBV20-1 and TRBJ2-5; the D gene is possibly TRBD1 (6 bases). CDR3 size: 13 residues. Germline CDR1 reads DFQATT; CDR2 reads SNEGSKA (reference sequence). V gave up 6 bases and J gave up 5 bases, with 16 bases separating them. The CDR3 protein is CSAPLQGLETQYF. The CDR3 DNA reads TGCAGTGCCCCCCTTCAGGGGTTGGAGACCCAGTACTTC.

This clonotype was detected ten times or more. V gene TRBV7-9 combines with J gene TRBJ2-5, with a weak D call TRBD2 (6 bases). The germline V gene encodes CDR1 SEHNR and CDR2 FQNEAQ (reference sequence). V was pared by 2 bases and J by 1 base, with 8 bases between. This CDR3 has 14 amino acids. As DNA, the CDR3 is TGTGCCAGCAGCTTATCGACTAGCCAAGAGACCCAGTACTTC. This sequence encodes CASSLSTSQETQYF.

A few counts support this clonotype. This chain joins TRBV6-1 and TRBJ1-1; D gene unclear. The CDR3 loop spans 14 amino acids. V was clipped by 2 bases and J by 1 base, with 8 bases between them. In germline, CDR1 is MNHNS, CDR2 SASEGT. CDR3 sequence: CASSEIAANTEAFF. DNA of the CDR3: TGTGCCAGCAGTGAAATAGCAGCGAACACTGAAGCTTTCTTT.

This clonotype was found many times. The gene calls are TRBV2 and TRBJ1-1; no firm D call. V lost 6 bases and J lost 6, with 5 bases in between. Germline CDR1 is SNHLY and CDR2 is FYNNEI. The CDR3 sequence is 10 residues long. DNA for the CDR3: TGTGCCAGCAGGTACTCTGAAGCTTTCTTT. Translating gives CASRYSEAFF.

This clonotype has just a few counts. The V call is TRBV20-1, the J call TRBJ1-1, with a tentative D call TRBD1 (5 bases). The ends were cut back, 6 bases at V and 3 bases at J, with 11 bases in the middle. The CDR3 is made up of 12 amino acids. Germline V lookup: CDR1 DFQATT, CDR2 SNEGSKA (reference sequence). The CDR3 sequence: CSAPPGDTEAFF. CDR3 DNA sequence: TGCAGTGCACCCCCGGGGGACACTGAAGCTTTCTTT.

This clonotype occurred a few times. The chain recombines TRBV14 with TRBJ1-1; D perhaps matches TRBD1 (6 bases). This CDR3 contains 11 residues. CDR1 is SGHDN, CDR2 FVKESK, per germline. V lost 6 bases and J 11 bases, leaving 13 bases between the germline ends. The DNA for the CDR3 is TGTGCCAGCAGACATCAGGGGTACGCTTTCTTT. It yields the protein CASRHQGYAFF.

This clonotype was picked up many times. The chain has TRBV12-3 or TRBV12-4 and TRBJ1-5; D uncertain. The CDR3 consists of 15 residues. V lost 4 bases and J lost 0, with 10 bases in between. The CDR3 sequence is CASSSRRYSNQPQHF. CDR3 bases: TGTGCCAGCAGTTCCCGCAGATATAGCAATCAGCCCCAGCATTTT.

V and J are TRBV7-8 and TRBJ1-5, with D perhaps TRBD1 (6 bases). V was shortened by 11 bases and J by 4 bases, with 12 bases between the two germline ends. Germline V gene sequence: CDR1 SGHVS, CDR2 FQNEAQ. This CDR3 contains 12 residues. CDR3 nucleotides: TGTGCCTCAGGGGCTGGGAATCAGCCCCAGCATTTT. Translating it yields CASGAGNQPQHF.

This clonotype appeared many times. The CDR3 DNA is TGTGCCAGCAGCTTGGCCGGCCTAAACCGTGGCTACACCTTC. Its translation: CASSLAGLNRGYTF. The chain carries TRBV5-6 and TRBJ1-2; D is uncertain. This CDR3 comprises 14 residues. From germline, CDR1 is SGHDT and CDR2 YYEEEE. V was shortened by 0 bases and J by 7 bases, with 13 bases between the two germline ends. Filled out from reference TRBV5-6 and TRBJ1-2, the complete variable domain reads DAGVTQSPTHLIKTRGQQVTLRCSPKSGHDTVSWYQQALGQGPQFIFQYYEEEERQRGNFPDRFSGHQFPNYSSELNVNALLLGDSALYLCASSLAGLNRGYTFGSGTRLTVV.

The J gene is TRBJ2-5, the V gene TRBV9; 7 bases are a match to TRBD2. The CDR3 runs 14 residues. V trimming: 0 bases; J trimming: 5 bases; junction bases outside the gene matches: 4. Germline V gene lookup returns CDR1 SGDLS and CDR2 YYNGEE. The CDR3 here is CASSVGSSGETQYF. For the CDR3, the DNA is TGTGCCAGCAGCGTAGGATCTAGCGGCGAGACCCAGTACTTC.

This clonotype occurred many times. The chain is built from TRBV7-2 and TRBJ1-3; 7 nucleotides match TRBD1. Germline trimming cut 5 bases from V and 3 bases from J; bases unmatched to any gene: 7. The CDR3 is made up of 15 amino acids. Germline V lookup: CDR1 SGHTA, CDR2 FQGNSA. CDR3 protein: CASSPIQGYGNTIYF. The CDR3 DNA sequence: TGTGCCAGCAGCCCGATACAGGGGTATGGAAACACCATATATTTT.

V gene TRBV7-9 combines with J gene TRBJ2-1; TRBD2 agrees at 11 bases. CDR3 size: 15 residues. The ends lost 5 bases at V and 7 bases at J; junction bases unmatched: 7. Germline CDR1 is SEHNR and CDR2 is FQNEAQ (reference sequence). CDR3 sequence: CASSKGLAEKNEQFF. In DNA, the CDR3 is TGTGCCAGCAGCAAGGGACTAGCGGAGAAAAATGAGCAGTTCTTC.